The 16 T cell receptor beta chains below were found in one sample sequenced in a study of T cell changes during pregnancy in multiple sclerosis (dated by TCRdb to the late 2010s). The library was built by means of the immunoSEQ multiplex PCR assay. The table comes from immuneACCESS by way of TCRdb, which keeps in-frame sequences with V and J called. Part of the clones is missing from these tables; in studies checked, under half for an unresolved V gene and the rest for unknown reasons. This sample gives about 61,000 clones in total; roughly nine tenths of them show up just once. The top ten clones comprise over 3% of the sample. Sequencing used peripheral blood, obtained in the first trimester of pregnancy. The source is a female donor in good health, enrolled as a control in a pregnancy study.

J is TRBJ2-7 and V is TRBV6-5; TRBD2 matches 9 bases. The CDR3 loop spans 15 amino acids. V lost 0 bases to trimming and J lost 4 bases; unmatched junction nucleotides: 4. The germline CDR1 and CDR2 sequences are MNHEY and SVGAGI. The CDR3 region is CASSYSGTSPYEQYF. DNA for the CDR3: TGTGCCAGCAGTTACTCCGGGACTAGCCCATACGAGCAGTACTTC.

CDR3 nucleotide sequence: TGTGCCAGCAGCTTGGACGGGGGAGAGCAGTACTTC. Protein: CASSLDGGEQYF. This rearrangement joins TRBV5-6 to TRBJ2-7; a weak D match, TRBD2 (6 bases). CDR3 length: 12 residues. Germline CDR1 reads SGHDT; CDR2 reads YYEEEE. V dropped 0 bases and J dropped 7 bases, with 8 bases sitting between them.

The genes are TRBV5-1 and TRBJ1-3; 7 bases agree with TRBD1. CDR3 size: 15 residues. J gave up 4 bases and V 5 bases, and 9 bases lay outside the gene matches. The germline V gene encodes CDR1 SGHRS and CDR2 YFSETQ. The CDR3 sequence: CASRLTGLSGNTIYF. In nucleotides, the CDR3 is TGCGCCAGCAGACTGACAGGGCTCTCAGGAAACACCATATATTTT.

The genes are TRBV10-3 and TRBJ2-5, with D unclear. The CDR3 sequence is 13 residues long. The V end was cut by 7 bases, the J end by 0 bases, with 9 bases between. Germline CDR1 and CDR2: ENHRY and SYGVKD. CDR3 sequence reads: CAIKADYQETQYF. The CDR3 DNA is TGTGCCATCAAGGCAGACTACCAAGAGACCCAGTACTTC.

The chain uses TRBV4-2 and TRBJ2-3; 12 positions match TRBD2. Germline V CDR1 and CDR2: LGHNA, YNFKEQ. This CDR3 has 18 amino acids. The ends lost 4 bases at V and 2 bases at J; junction bases unmatched: 10. As DNA, the CDR3 is TGTGCCAGCAGCCCGCCATCCAGACTAGCGGGGGACACAGATACGCAGTATTTT. Translation gives CASSPPSRLAGDTDTQYF.

J is TRBJ2-1 and V is TRBV7-3, with a possible D match to TRBD2 (5 bases). Germline assignment: CDR1 SGHTA and CDR2 FQGTGA. The CDR3 covers 15 residues. Trimming took off 4 bases at V and 3 bases at J, with 13 bases between the two ends. In DNA form, the CDR3 reads TGTGCCAGCAGCTCAGGAGGCTCTATCTACAATGAGCAGTTCTTC. Translated: CASSSGGSIYNEQFF.

This clone is a singleton in its sample. This sequence joins TRBV5-5 and TRBJ1-4; 12 positions agree with TRBD1. V lost 4 bases, J lost 7 bases, and 8 bases stayed unmatched. Germline V CDR1 and CDR2: SGHKS, YYEKEE (reference sequence). The CDR3 length is 16 residues. The CDR3, as DNA: TGTGCCAGCAGCCCGGGACAGGGGGCGAATTCTGAAAAACTGTTTTTT. The encoded protein is CASSPGQGANSEKLFF.

The chain uses TRBV9 and TRBJ2-1; 7 bases are a match to TRBD2. This CDR3 is 14 amino acids long. Germline V CDR1 and CDR2: SGDLS, YYNGEE. Unmatched junction bases numbered 10, after V lost 4 bases and J lost 9 bases. CDR3 bases: TGTGCCAGCAGCTCTCGTCCTAGCGGTCCTGAGCAGTTCTTC. Translation gives CASSSRPSGPEQFF. The complete variable domain, with remaining parts taken from reference TRBV9 and TRBJ2-1, reads DSGVTQTPKHLITATGQRVTLRCSPRSGDLSVYWYQQSLDQGLQFLIQYYNGEERAKGNILERFSAQQFPDLHSELNLSSLELGDSALYFCASSSRPSGPEQFFGPGTRLTVL.

The V call is TRBV5-1, the J call TRBJ2-3, with a tentative D call TRBD2 (5 bases). This CDR3 is built from 15 residues. The ends were cut back, 5 bases at V and 2 bases at J, with 15 bases in the middle. Germline loops: CDR1 SGHRS, CDR2 YFSETQ. CDR3 sequence: CASREVARDTDTQYF. As DNA, the CDR3 is TGCGCCAGCAGGGAGGTAGCGCGAGACACAGATACGCAGTATTTT. The full variable domain, its missing parts supplied by reference TRBV5-1 and TRBJ2-3, is KAGVTQTPRYLIKTRGQQVTLSCSPISGHRSVSWYQQTPGQGLQFLFEYFSETQRNKGNFPGRFSGRQFSNSRSEMNVSTLELGDSALYLCASREVARDTDTQYFGPGTRLTVL.

The table lists this clone with a count of one. The rearrangement uses TRBV27 and TRBJ2-7; TRBD1 might be the D (6 bases). V shed 5 bases and J shed 1 base, with 21 bases lying between them. There are 17 residues in the CDR3. Germline values: CDR1 MNHEY, CDR2 SMNVEV (reference sequence). The CDR3 here is CASSLTPGTQPSYEQYF. The CDR3 bases are TGTGCCAGCAGTCTTACCCCAGGGACACAACCTTCCTACGAGCAGTACTTC.

The CDR3 region is CAISESLADFYGYTF. The CDR3, as DNA: TGTGCCATCAGTGAGTCGTTGGCAGATTTCTATGGCTACACCTTC. This chain links TRBV10-3 with TRBJ1-2; D not resolved. CDR1 is ENHRY, CDR2 SYGVKD, per germline. CDR3 size: 15 residues. The ends were cut back, 0 bases at V and 4 bases at J, with 12 bases in the middle.

The genes are TRBV19 and TRBJ2-1; no firm D call. V was cut by 4 bases and J by 10 bases, with 17 bases left in between. Germline V gene sequence: CDR1 LNHDA, CDR2 SQIVND (reference sequence). This CDR3 contains 14 residues. This CDR3 reads CASSNVWSAREQFF. The CDR3 DNA follows: TGTGCCAGTAGTAACGTCTGGTCGGCTAGAGAGCAGTTCTTC.

V is TRBV4-3 and J is TRBJ2-1; 7 bases map to TRBD1. Germline-derived CDR1 and CDR2 are LGHNA and YSLEER. The CDR3 length is 16 residues. The V segment lost 2 bases and the J segment 6 bases; nucleotides outside the gene matches: 10. The CDR3 sequence: CASSQLRVSGGNEQFF. The CDR3 bases are TGCGCCAGCAGCCAACTTCGAGTTTCAGGGGGCAATGAGCAGTTCTTC.

The chain has TRBV5-6 and TRBJ2-3; 12 nucleotides match TRBD2. J lost 2 bases, V lost 2 bases, and 3 bases had no gene match. Germline assignment: CDR1 SGHDT and CDR2 YYEEEE. This CDR3 region has 16 residues. The CDR3 region is CASSFRLAGVTDTQYF. The CDR3 coding sequence is TGTGCCAGCAGCTTCCGACTAGCGGGAGTCACAGATACGCAGTATTTT.

The chain joins TRBV6-5 to TRBJ1-2; D remains unclear. With 6 bases removed from V and 7 bases from J, the gap between germline ends came to 15 bases. The CDR3 sequence is 13 residues long. From germline, CDR1 is MNHEY and CDR2 SVGAGI. The CDR3 loop reads CASSSLSERGYTF. In DNA, the CDR3 is TGTGCCAGCAGCTCTCTAAGCGAGCGTGGCTACACCTTC.

Only a few counts were recorded for this clone. J is TRBJ1-6 and V is TRBV7-2; possibly TRBD1 for D (6 bases). Germline V gene data show CDR1 as SGHTA and CDR2 as FQGNSA. The length of the CDR3 is 13 residues. Trimming removed 8 bases at V and 11 bases at J, with 16 bases between. The CDR3 DNA sequence: TGTGCCAGCTCCTTCGAGGGGGTCACACCCCTCCACTTT. Its protein is CASSFEGVTPLHF. The full variable domain, in which reference TRBV7-2 and TRBJ1-6 provide the parts outside the CDR3, is GAGVSQSPSNKVTEKGKDVELRCDPISGHTALYWYRQSLGQGLEFLIYFQGNSAPDKSGLPSDRFSAERTGGSVSTLTIQRTQQEDSAVYLCASSFEGVTPLHFGNGTRLTVT.